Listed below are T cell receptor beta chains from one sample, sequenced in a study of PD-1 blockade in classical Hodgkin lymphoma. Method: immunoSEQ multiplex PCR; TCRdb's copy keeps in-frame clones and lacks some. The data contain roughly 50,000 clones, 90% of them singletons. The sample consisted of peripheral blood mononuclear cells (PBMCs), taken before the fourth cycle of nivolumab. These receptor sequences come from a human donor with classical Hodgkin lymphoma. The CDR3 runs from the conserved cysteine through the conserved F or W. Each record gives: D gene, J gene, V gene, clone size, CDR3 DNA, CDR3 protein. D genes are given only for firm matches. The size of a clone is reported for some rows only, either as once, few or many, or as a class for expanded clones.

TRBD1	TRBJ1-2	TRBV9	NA	TGTGCCAGCAGCGTAGAAGGTGGGACAGGGGGTGGCTACACCTTC	CASSVEGGTGGGYTF
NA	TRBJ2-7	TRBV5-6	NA	TGTGCCAGCAGCTTGTGGGTATCCTACGAGCAGTACTTC	CASSLWVSYEQYF
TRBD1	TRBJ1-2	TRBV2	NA	TGTGCCAGCAGAATCGGACAGGGCACCTATGGCTACACCTTC	CASRIGQGTYGYTF
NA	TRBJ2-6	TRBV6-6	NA	TGTGCCAGCAGTTACTCTTATTCTGGGGCCAACGTCCTGACTTTC	CASSYSYSGANVLTF
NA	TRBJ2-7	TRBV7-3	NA	TGTGCCAGCAGCCAAGAGGGGCGCGAGCAGTACTTC	CASSQEGREQYF
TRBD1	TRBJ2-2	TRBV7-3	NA	TGTGCCAGCAGCGCGACAGGGCCCGGGGAGCTGTTTTTT	CASSATGPGELFF
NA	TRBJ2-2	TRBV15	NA	TGTGCCACCAGCACCTCCGGAGGGACCGGGGAGCTGTTTTTT	CATSTSGGTGELFF
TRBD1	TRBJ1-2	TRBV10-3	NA	TGTGCCATCAGTGCGAACAGGGGCGACAACTATGGCTACACCTTC	CAISANRGDNYGYTF
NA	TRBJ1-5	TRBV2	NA	TGTGCCAGCAGAACGAGGGCAGGGACGTTCGATCAGCCCCAGCATTTT	CASRTRAGTFDQPQHF
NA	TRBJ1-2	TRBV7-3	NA	TGTGCCAGCAGCTTAACGTTAGTCCTAAACTATGGCTACACCTTC	CASSLTLVLNYGYTF
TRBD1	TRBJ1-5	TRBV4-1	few	TGCGCCAGCAGCGTGACAGGGAATCAGCCCCAGCATTTT	CASSVTGNQPQHF
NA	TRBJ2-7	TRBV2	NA	TGTGCCAGCAGTGAAAGGGGGAGGGGCCTGTACTTC	CASSERGRGLYF
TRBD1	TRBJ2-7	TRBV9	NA	TGTGCCAGCAGCGGCGCAGGGACAGGAGAGCAGTACTTC	CASSGAGTGEQYF
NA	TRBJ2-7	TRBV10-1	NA	TGCGCCAGCAGTGAGTCCTGGGGCTACGAGCAGTACTTC	CASSESWGYEQYF
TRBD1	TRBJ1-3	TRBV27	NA	TGTGCCAGCAGAACAGCCGGGACAGGAGGAAACACCATATATTTT	CASRTAGTGGNTIYF
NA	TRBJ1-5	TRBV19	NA	TGTGCCAGTAGTATCAGGGCCACTAGCAGGACGGTGACCCAGCATTTT	CASSIRATSRTVTQHF
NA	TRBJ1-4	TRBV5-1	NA	TGCGCCAGCAGCTTGGTCACTGCTGAAAAACTGTTTTTT	CASSLVTAEKLFF
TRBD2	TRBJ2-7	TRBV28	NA	TGTGCCAGCAGTGCCGGGGGGGCGCTTGCCTACGAGCAGTACTTC	CASSAGGALAYEQYF
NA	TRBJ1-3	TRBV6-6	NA	TGTGCCAGCAGGGCATCCCTCTCTGTGGGGGGAAACACCATATATTTT	CASRASLSVGGNTIYF
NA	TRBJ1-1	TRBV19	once	TGTGCCACCCGCCCCCGGGTTGGGACTGAAGCTTTCTTT	CATRPRVGTEAFF
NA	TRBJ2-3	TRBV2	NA	TGTGCCAGCATCCGGGGAAGCACAGATACGCAGTATTTT	CASIRGSTDTQYF
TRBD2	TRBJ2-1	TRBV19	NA	TGTGCCAGTAGTAGACTAGCGGTCTACAATGAGCAGTTCTTC	CASSRLAVYNEQFF
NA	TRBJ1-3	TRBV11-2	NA	TGTGCCAGCAGTCTCCTTCGCAGCGTCATCCCTTCTGGAAACACCATATATTTT	CASSLLRSVIPSGNTIYF
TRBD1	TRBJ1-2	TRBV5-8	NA	TGTGCCAGCAGCAAGGGGAGAGACAGGGGCTATGGCTACACCTTC	CASSKGRDRGYGYTF
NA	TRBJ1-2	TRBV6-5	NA	TGTGCCAGCAGTGAAGGGCAAATTTATGGCTACACCTTC	CASSEGQIYGYTF
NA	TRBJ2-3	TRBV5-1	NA	TGCGCCAGCAGGCCGAGATCAGGCACACTCACGCAGTATTTT	CASRPRSGTLTQYF
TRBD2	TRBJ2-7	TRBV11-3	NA	TGTGCCAGCAGCCCCCGACTAGCGGGGTCCTACGAGCAGTACTTC	CASSPRLAGSYEQYF
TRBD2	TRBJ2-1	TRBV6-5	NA	TGTGCCAGCAGTTACCAGACTAGCGGGCTCGAGCAGTTCTTC	CASSYQTSGLEQFF
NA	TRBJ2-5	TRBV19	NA	TGTGCCAGTAGAGACCCAGCGCAGGCGGAGACCCAGTACTTC	CASRDPAQAETQYF
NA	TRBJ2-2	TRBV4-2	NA	TGTGCCAGCAGCCAATCTTGGGAGGTGAACACCGGGGAGCTGTTTTTT	CASSQSWEVNTGELFF
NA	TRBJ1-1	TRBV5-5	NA	TGTGCCAGCAGCTTGGAACAGGGTTACACTGAAGCTTTCTTT	CASSLEQGYTEAFF
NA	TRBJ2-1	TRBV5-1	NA	TGCGCCAGCAGCTTGGCCGTGACTGATTCCTACAATGAGCAGTTCTTC	CASSLAVTDSYNEQFF
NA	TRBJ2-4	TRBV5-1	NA	TGCGCCAGAACTACGGACTACAACTTAGCCAAAAACATTCAGTACTTC	CARTTDYNLAKNIQYF
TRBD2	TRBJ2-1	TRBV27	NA	TGTGCCAGCAGCCCCCAATATAGCGGGTCCTACAATGAGCAGTTCTTC	CASSPQYSGSYNEQFF
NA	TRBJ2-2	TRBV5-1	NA	TGCGCCAGCAGCTTGGACAGTACCGGGGAGCTGTTTTTT	CASSLDSTGELFF
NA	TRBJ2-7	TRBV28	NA	TGTGCCAGCCGCCCGGGGGGCGATCTCATCTACGAGCAGTACTTC	CASRPGGDLIYEQYF
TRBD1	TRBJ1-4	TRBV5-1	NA	TGCGCCAGCAGCCAAGACAGGGCAACTAATGAAAAACTGTTTTTT	CASSQDRATNEKLFF
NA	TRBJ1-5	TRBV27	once	TGTGCCAGCAGTTTCCGGGGGAGCAATCAGCCCCAGCATTTT	CASSFRGSNQPQHF
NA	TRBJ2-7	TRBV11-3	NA	TGTGCCAGCAGCTCTCACCCAGGGGACCCCTCCTACGAGCAGTACTTC	CASSSHPGDPSYEQYF
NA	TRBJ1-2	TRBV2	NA	TGTGCCAGCATGGGGACCTATGGCTACACCTTC	CASMGTYGYTF
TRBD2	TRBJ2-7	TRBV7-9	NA	TGTGCCAGCAGCGGAAGGACACTAGCGGGAGGGCCCTACGAGCAGTACTTC	CASSGRTLAGGPYEQYF
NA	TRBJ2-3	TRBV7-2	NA	TGTGCCAGCAGCTCAAGGACCACAGATACGCAGTATTTT	CASSSRTTDTQYF
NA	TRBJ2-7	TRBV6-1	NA	TGTGCCAGCAGTCCTAAACACGAGCAGTACTTC	CASSPKHEQYF
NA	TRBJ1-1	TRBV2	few	TGTGCCAGCAGGGGGGGGGTGAACACTGAAGCTTTCTTT	CASRGGVNTEAFF
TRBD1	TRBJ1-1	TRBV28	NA	TGTGCCAGCAGTTTTCCTGGGACAGTCATGACTGAAGCTTTCTTT	CASSFPGTVMTEAFF
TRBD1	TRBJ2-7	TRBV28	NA	TGTGCCAGCCCTCCCCTGGGGACAGGTACTAACTACGAGCAGTACTTC	CASPPLGTGTNYEQYF
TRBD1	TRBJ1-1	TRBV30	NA	TGTGCCTGGAGACTCGAGGGGGCCAACACTGAAGCTTTCTTT	CAWRLEGANTEAFF
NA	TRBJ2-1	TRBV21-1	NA	TGCGGGGGTAGTCATCCGGGAGAGCAGTTCTTC	CGGSHPGEQFF
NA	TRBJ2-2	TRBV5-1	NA	TGCGCCAGCGGTAGCTATGGGCCCGCCGGGGAGCTGTTTTTT	CASGSYGPAGELFF
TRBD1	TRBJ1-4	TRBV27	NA	TGTGCCAGCAGGGACAGGGTGAAGGGAAAACTGTTTTTT	CASRDRVKGKLFF
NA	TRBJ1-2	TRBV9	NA	TGTGCCAGCAGCCTACTCCACCGGGGGCAAGCTAACTATGGCTACACCTTC	CASSLLHRGQANYGYTF
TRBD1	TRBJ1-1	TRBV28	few	TGTGCCAGCAGACAGGGGGGGACTGAAGCTTTCTTT	CASRQGGTEAFF
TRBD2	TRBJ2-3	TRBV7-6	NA	TGTGCCAGCAGCTTCTTGACTAGCGGGAGTGATACAGATACGCAGTATTTT	CASSFLTSGSDTDTQYF
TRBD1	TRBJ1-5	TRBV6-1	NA	TGTGCCAGCTCGGGACAGTTGAATCAGCCCCAGCATTTT	CASSGQLNQPQHF
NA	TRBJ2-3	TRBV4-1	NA	TGCGCCAGCAGCCCCAGGGGCGCGGAGCCTCTCCCCACAGATACGCAGTATTTT	CASSPRGAEPLPTDTQYF
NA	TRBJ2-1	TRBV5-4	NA	TGTGCCAGCAGCCACCGCGTTAGCGGCCACAATGAGCAGTTCTTC	CASSHRVSGHNEQFF
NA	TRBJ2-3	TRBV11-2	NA	TGTGCCAGCAGCTTAATCCTGGATACGCAGTATTTT	CASSLILDTQYF
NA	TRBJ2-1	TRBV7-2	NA	TGTGCCAGCAGCTCAAGAGACTACCGGGACTCCATGTTCTTC	CASSSRDYRDSMFF
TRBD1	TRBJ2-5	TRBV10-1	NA	TGCGCCAGCAGTGACCGGGACAGCCGGTACCAAGAGACCCAGTACTTC	CASSDRDSRYQETQYF